Below, 24 T cell receptor beta chains from the same sample are listed, as sequenced in a study of blood T cell repertoires in COVID-19. Data came from immunoSEQ multiplex PCR; TCRdb stores just in-frame clones and leaves some out. The sample carries around 140,000 clones, roughly 90% recorded once. Sequencing was carried out using peripheral blood. These receptors originate from a man aged 65 to 79 with acute or convalescent COVID-19.

This clone was picked up one time. The V and J genes are TRBV7-3 and TRBJ2-3, with a tentative D call TRBD1 (6 bases). This CDR3 has 15 residues. V was trimmed by 5 bases and J by 5 bases, leaving 17 bases between them. The germline gives CDR1 SGHTA, CDR2 FQGTGA. The CDR3, as DNA: TGTGCCAGCAGCCAGGGGAGCAGGGAGAGAGATACGCAGTATTTT. As protein: CASSQGSRERDTQYF.

The chain recombines TRBV7-9 with TRBJ2-6; 9 nucleotides align to TRBD2. The CDR3 covers 19 residues. Losses at the gene ends were 5 bases for V and 0 bases for J; bases not matched to a gene: 11. Germline values: CDR1 SEHNR, CDR2 FQNEAQ (reference sequence). The CDR3: CASSQFRASGTSGANVLTF. The CDR3 DNA reads as TGTGCCAGCAGCCAGTTCCGGGCTAGCGGGACCTCTGGGGCCAACGTCCTGACTTTC.

The V and J genes are TRBV19 and TRBJ2-7, with D maybe TRBD1 (5 bases). This CDR3 is built from 15 residues. Trimming removed 3 bases at V and 7 bases at J, with 19 bases between. CDR1 LNHDA and CDR2 SQIVND come from the germline V gene (reference sequence). DNA of the CDR3: TGTGCCAGTAGTATGAAGGCAGGGTATCTTCGGGAGCAGTACTTC. Protein sequence: CASSMKAGYLREQYF. The full variable domain, rest sourced from reference TRBV19 and TRBJ2-7, is DGGITQSPKYLFRKEGQNVTLSCEQNLNHDAMYWYRQDPGQGLRLIYYSQIVNDFQKGDIAEGYSVSREKKESFPLTVTSAQKNPTAFYLCASSMKAGYLREQYFGPGTRLTVT.

This chain uses TRBV6-5 with TRBJ1-4; D not certain. Germline loops: CDR1 MNHEY, CDR2 SVGAGI. Deletions cut 6 bases from V and 0 bases from J, with 11 bases between. The CDR3 runs 15 residues. The CDR3, as DNA: TGTGCCAGCAGCCTAACCCGTGCAACTAATGAAAAACTGTTTTTT. Protein product: CASSLTRATNEKLFF.

The rearrangement uses TRBV6-6 and TRBJ1-2; 7 nucleotides match TRBD1. V trimming: 6 bases; J trimming: 5 bases; junction bases outside the gene matches: 12. Germline assignment: CDR1 MNHNY and CDR2 SVGAGI (reference sequence). The CDR3 has 15 residues. The CDR3 DNA reads TGTGCCAGCAGAACAAGCGGCGACAGGGTGTATGGCTACACCTTC. This codes for CASRTSGDRVYGYTF.

This clone came up a few times. The chain recombines TRBV5-1 with TRBJ1-6; 12 nucleotides align to TRBD1. This CDR3 is built from 17 residues. Germline V lookup: CDR1 SGHRS, CDR2 YFSETQ. V was clipped by 0 bases and J by 10 bases; unmatched bases: 8. The CDR3 nucleotides are TGCGCCAGCAGCTTGGGTCTGGGACAGGGGGCCGGATCACCCCTCCACTTT. It specifies CASSLGLGQGAGSPLHF.

The rearrangement uses TRBV3-1 (or the pseudogene TRBV3-2) and TRBJ1-5; 8 bases agree with TRBD1. J gave up 8 bases and V 2 bases, and 8 bases lay outside the gene matches. The CDR3 extends over 15 amino acids. Germline CDR1 and CDR2: LGHDT and YNNKEL (reference sequence). The CDR3 is CASSQKGQGGEPQHF. Written as DNA, the CDR3 is TGTGCCAGCAGCCAAAAAGGACAGGGTGGAGAGCCCCAGCATTTT.

This chain joins TRBV6-5 and TRBJ2-7; 11 bases fit TRBD1. The CDR3 is 16 residues long. The germline CDR1 and CDR2 sequences are MNHEY and SVGAGI. V lost 3 bases and J lost 6; bases outside the gene matches: 10. The CDR3 nucleotides are TGTGCCAGCAGTTATTATGGGACAGGGGGACGTGGCGAGCAGTACTTC. Translating gives CASSYYGTGGRGEQYF.

The J gene is TRBJ1-4, the V gene TRBV29-1; TRBD1 matches 7 bases. Germline values: CDR1 SQVTM, CDR2 ANQGSEA. V gave up 6 bases and J gave up 4 bases; unmatched junction bases: 11. The CDR3 runs 15 residues. The CDR3 bases are TGCAGCGTGCCTGACAGGGCGGTTGGTAATGAAAAACTGTTTTTT. Translation: CSVPDRAVGNEKLFF.

The chain links TRBV27 to TRBJ2-1; D possibly corresponds to TRBD2 (6 bases). V lost 4 bases and J 9 bases, leaving 19 bases between the germline ends. The CDR3 is 15 residues long. CDR1 MNHEY and CDR2 SMNVEV come from the germline V gene (reference sequence). The CDR3 loop reads CASSYSLGVGGEQFF. The CDR3 region has the DNA TGTGCCAGCAGTTACTCGCTCGGAGTGGGGGGTGAGCAGTTCTTC.

The CDR3 protein is CASSVGQGSGNTIYF. The CDR3 DNA is TGTGCCAGCAGCGTGGGACAGGGCTCTGGAAACACCATATATTTT. The chain combines TRBV9 with TRBJ1-3; 9 nucleotides align to TRBD1. The CDR3 runs to 15 residues. Germline-derived CDR1 and CDR2 are SGDLS and YYNGEE. V trimming: 2 bases; J trimming: 0 bases; junction bases outside the gene matches: 0.

The gene calls are TRBV11-2 and TRBJ2-5, with 10 bases that match TRBD1. This CDR3 region has 16 residues. V lost 0 bases to trimming and J lost 5 bases; unmatched junction nucleotides: 6. CDR1 SGHAT and CDR2 FQNNGV come from the germline V gene. The CDR3 protein is CASSLDKGTGVETQYF. The CDR3 DNA follows: TGTGCCAGCAGCTTAGATAAAGGGACAGGGGTGGAGACCCAGTACTTC.

V is TRBV5-1 and J is TRBJ2-2; TRBD2 agrees at 7 bases. The CDR3 sequence is 15 residues long. Unmatched junction bases numbered 5, after V lost 0 bases and J lost 6 bases. Germline CDR1 is SGHRS and CDR2 is YFSETQ. CDR3 amino acids: CASSLVTSVAGELFF. The CDR3 DNA follows: TGCGCCAGCAGCTTGGTTACTAGCGTCGCCGGGGAGCTGTTTTTT.

The V and J genes are TRBV6-5 and TRBJ1-5, with TRBD1 matching over 7 bases. The CDR3 loop spans 14 amino acids. Germline V CDR1 and CDR2: MNHEY, SVGAGI. V lost 7 bases to trimming and J lost 3 bases; unmatched junction nucleotides: 6. Here the CDR3 reads CASNRDRPNQPQHF. The CDR3 coding sequence is TGTGCCAGCAACCGGGACAGACCCAATCAGCCCCAGCATTTT.

This rearrangement joins TRBV11-3 to TRBJ2-7; 7 bases align to TRBD1. The CDR3 is made up of 15 amino acids. The trim removed 4 bases at V and 2 bases at J, leaving 8 bases unmatched. Germline assignment: CDR1 SGHNT and CDR2 YENEEA. The CDR3 coding sequence is TGTGCCAGCAGCTCTACCAACAGGGGCCCCTACGAGCAGTACTTC. It is translated as CASSSTNRGPYEQYF.

The J gene is TRBJ1-2, the V gene TRBV30, with D perhaps matching TRBD1 (5 bases). Germline loops: CDR1 GTSNPN, CDR2 SVGIG (reference sequence). The V end lost 4 bases, the J end lost 4 bases, and 13 bases lay between the germline ends. The CDR3 is 13 amino acids. CDR3 nucleotide sequence: TGTGCCTGGATGCGGAGGGGTAGCTATGGCTACACCTTC. Protein product: CAWMRRGSYGYTF.

The chain links TRBV28 to TRBJ1-1, with no clear D. CDR1 and CDR2 (germline): MDHEN, SYDVKM. Trimming stripped 2 bases from V and 0 bases from J, with 10 bases between. This CDR3 is 15 amino acids long. CDR3 sequence (DNA): TGTGCCAGCAGTTTAGGGAGGGCTCTGAACACTGAAGCTTTCTTT. Translating gives CASSLGRALNTEAFF.

The CDR3 DNA sequence: TGTGCCAGCAGCCTTGGGGGACAGGGCCGTCCGCGGGGTTCACCCCTCCACTTT. It translates to CASSLGGQGRPRGSPLHF. This chain uses TRBV21-1 with TRBJ1-6; the table's D call, TRBD1, was not checked against the DNA. TRBV21-1 is a pseudogene locus. CDR3 length: 18 residues.

This chain uses TRBV9 with TRBJ1-1; 8 nucleotides match TRBD1. V dropped 4 bases and J dropped 1; count of bases not matched to a gene: 9. Germline V lookup: CDR1 SGDLS, CDR2 YYNGEE. The CDR3 extends over 16 amino acids. The CDR3 loop reads CASSKRTGFTNTEAFF. For the CDR3, the DNA is TGTGCCAGCAGCAAAAGGACAGGGTTTACGAACACTGAAGCTTTCTTT. Drawing the rest from reference TRBV9 and TRBJ1-1, the complete variable domain is DSGVTQTPKHLITATGQRVTLRCSPRSGDLSVYWYQQSLDQGLQFLIQYYNGEERAKGNILERFSAQQFPDLHSELNLSSLELGDSALYFCASSKRTGFTNTEAFFGQGTRLTVV.

This sequence joins TRBV3-1 (or the pseudogene TRBV3-2) and TRBJ1-6, with D possibly matching TRBD1 (6 bases). CDR3 length: 19 residues. Germline V gene data show CDR1 as LGHDT and CDR2 as YNNKEL (reference sequence). With 4 bases removed from V and 0 bases from J, the gap between germline ends came to 19 bases. The CDR3 protein is CASSLGPGDLSSYNSPLHF. CDR3 nucleotide sequence: TGTGCCAGCAGCCTGGGGCCAGGGGACCTGAGCTCCTATAATTCACCCCTCCACTTT.

The rearrangement links TRBV19 to TRBJ1-5; no firm D call. Germline V gene sequence: CDR1 LNHDA, CDR2 SQIVND (reference sequence). With 7 bases removed from V and 4 bases from J, the gap between germline ends came to 17 bases. This CDR3 is 15 amino acids long. The DNA of the CDR3 is TGTGCCAGTAAGGCCTCGACTGTGGATAATCAGCCCCAGCATTTT. This translates into CASKASTVDNQPQHF. Full variable domain (missing parts from reference TRBV19 and TRBJ1-5): DGGITQSPKYLFRKEGQNVTLSCEQNLNHDAMYWYRQDPGQGLRLIYYSQIVNDFQKGDIAEGYSVSREKKESFPLTVTSAQKNPTAFYLCASKASTVDNQPQHFGDGTRLSIL.

The chain recombines TRBV7-3 with TRBJ2-1, with TRBD2 matching over 8 bases. V dropped 5 bases and J dropped 4; count of bases not matched to a gene: 7. The CDR3 runs 15 residues. Per the germline V gene, CDR1 is SGHTA and CDR2 is FQGTGA. The CDR3 coding sequence is TGTGCCAGCAGCCCCAGCGGGAGTAAGTACAATGAGCAGTTCTTC. Its translation: CASSPSGSKYNEQFF.

The chain recombines TRBV6-5 with TRBJ1-5, with 9 bases matching TRBD1. V lost 4 bases and J lost 5; bases outside the gene matches: 3. Germline lookup yields CDR1 MNHEY and CDR2 SVGAGI. This CDR3 has 14 amino acids. The CDR3: CASSSRTGDQPQHF. CDR3 DNA: TGTGCCAGCAGTTCCCGGACAGGGGATCAGCCCCAGCATTTT.

V usage is TRBV6-5 and J usage is TRBJ1-2, with 7 nucleotides matching TRBD1. The V gene's germline CDR1 is MNHEY and CDR2 SVGAGI. V lost 5 bases to trimming and J lost 4 bases; unmatched junction nucleotides: 1. The CDR3 loop spans 12 amino acids. CDR3 nucleotide sequence: TGTGCCAGCAGTCGGACAGGCTATGGCTACACCTTC. This gives the protein CASSRTGYGYTF.